These 6 T cell receptor beta chains were all obtained from the same sample, sequenced in a study of vaccination effects on CD4 cells after COVID-19. TCRdb's copy holds only in-frame clones and misses some; the assay was immunoSEQ multiplex PCR. Found here are 20,000 to 30,000 clones, roughly four fifths of them singletons; the top ten hold around 16%. ViraFEST used viral peptide pools to expand antigen-specific CD4+ T cells before sequencing. Following 10 days of culture, CD4+ T cells were isolated. Sometime from March through December 2020, the person acquired a SARS-CoV-2 infection that PCR confirmed. These TCRs' antigens remain unknown. The sequencing used CD4+ T cells from PBMCs cultured with SARS-CoV-2 spike peptides, collected before COVID-19 vaccination. The source is a human donor who had a prior SARS-CoV-2 infection.

The chain uses TRBV11-1 and TRBJ1-6, with D perhaps matching TRBD1 (6 bases). The CDR3 covers 13 residues. Germline CDR1 reads SGHAT; CDR2 reads FQDESV (reference sequence). The germline V and J ends were trimmed by 6 bases and 9 bases, with 12 bases remaining between them. The CDR3 sequence is CASSRLGGSPLHF. CDR3 coding DNA: TGTGCCAGCAGTCGACTAGGGGGTTCACCCCTCCACTTT. The full variable domain, its missing parts supplied by reference TRBV11-1 and TRBJ1-6, is EAEVAQSPRYKITEKSQAVAFWCDPISGHATLYWYRQILGQGPELLVQFQDESVVDDSQLPKDRFSAERLKGVDSTLKIQPAELGDSAMYLCASSRLGGSPLHFGNGTRLTVT.

This clone showed up just a few times. The chain combines TRBV6-2 or TRBV6-3 with TRBJ1-1; 7 nucleotides match TRBD1. The V gene end was trimmed by 5 bases and the J gene end by 4 bases; junction bases not matched to a gene: 7. The germline CDR1 and CDR2 sequences are MNHEY and SVGEGT. There are 14 residues in the CDR3. CDR3 DNA sequence: TGTGCCAGCAGTCACCGACAGGGCGGCACTGAAGCTTTCTTT. Translated: CASSHRQGGTEAFF.

In this sample, this clone turned up a few times. This chain connects TRBV11-2 to TRBJ2-1, with TRBD2 identical over 11 bases. With 6 bases clipped from V and 2 bases from J, the junction kept 15 bases outside the gene matches. Germline V lookup: CDR1 SGHAT, CDR2 FQNNGV. This CDR3 region has 19 residues. The CDR3 sequence is CASRRWGLAEGGAYNEQFF. The DNA for the CDR3 is TGTGCCAGCAGGAGGTGGGGACTAGCGGAGGGAGGGGCCTACAATGAGCAGTTCTTC.

V and J are TRBV7-8 and TRBJ2-3; D ambiguous. CDR3 length: 13 residues. Trimming left V 1 base short and J 3 bases short, with 5 bases between. Germline V gives CDR1 SGHVS, CDR2 FQNEAQ. As DNA, the CDR3 is TGTGCCAGCAGCTTAGTGGGGACAGATACGCAGTATTTT. The encoded protein is CASSLVGTDTQYF.

V is TRBV5-6 and J is TRBJ2-5, with D unresolved. CDR1 SGHDT and CDR2 YYEEEE come from the germline V gene. The ends were cut back, 4 bases at V and 4 bases at J, with 11 bases in the middle. This CDR3 region has 13 residues. CDR3 DNA sequence: TGTGCCAGCAGCCTCGACTCTTCAGAGACCCAGTACTTC. Its protein is CASSLDSSETQYF.

CDR3 sequence: CASSPQAGMVTGELFF. The CDR3 region has the DNA TGTGCCAGCAGCCCTCAGGCCGGGATGGTCACCGGGGAGCTGTTTTTT. The chain couples TRBV7-6 to TRBJ2-2, with a tentative D call TRBD2 (5 bases). The CDR3 contains 16 residues. The germline gives CDR1 SGHVS, CDR2 FNYEAQ. Trimming removed 5 bases from V and 4 bases from J, with 17 bases in between.